This T cell receptor beta chain was obtained from a study of T cells in Graves' hyperthyroidism and ophthalmopathy. A note on this clonotype: Its target is unknown.

Study outcomes and limitations: Most clonotypes expanded in thyroid above 0.001 were likewise present in blood.

Regions amplified from RNA transcripts were the TCR beta CDR3 regions. Initially, a first-round RT-PCR of the TCR CDR3 employed the HTBI primer set. TCRdb ran MiXCR on the multiplex PCR reads and lists one entry per CDR3 protein. The table has a few hundred thousand distinct CDR3 sequences, about 17% seen once. The CDR3 is 17 amino acids. V was cut by 2 bases and J by 0 bases, with 16 bases left in between. In germline, CDR1 is MNHNS, CDR2 SASEGT. J is TRBJ2-5 and V is TRBV6-1; D possibly corresponds to TRBD2 (5 bases). The sample comprised blood. The receptor was isolated from a woman between 45 and 65 years old with Graves' hyperthyroidism. The CDR3 loop is CASSEWIVRGDQETQYF. For the CDR3, the DNA is TGTGCCAGCAGTGAATGGATTGTCCGGGGAGACCAAGAGACCCAGTACTTC.